One and the same sample provided the 21 T cell receptor beta chains below, sequenced in a study of blood T cell repertoires in COVID-19. Data came from immunoSEQ multiplex PCR; TCRdb stores just in-frame clones and leaves some out. The sample lists some 150,000 clones; approximately 83% were seen once. Sequenced material: peripheral blood. Receptors originate from a human donor in a cohort sampled during active COVID-19.

The gene calls are TRBV19 and TRBJ1-6; D gene unclear. CDR1 LNHDA and CDR2 SQIVND come from the germline V gene (reference sequence). CDR3 size: 15 residues. V was pared by 6 bases and J by 0 bases, with 9 bases between. This CDR3 is CASSDFSSYNSPLHF. The DNA for the CDR3 is TGTGCCAGTAGCGATTTCAGCTCCTATAATTCACCCCTCCACTTT.

The CDR3 loop reads CASSPGGDQPQHF. The CDR3 nucleotides are TGTGCCAGCAGCCCCGGGGGGGATCAGCCCCAGCATTTT. The genes are TRBV3-1 (or the pseudogene TRBV3-2) and TRBJ1-5, with a weak D call TRBD1 (5 bases). Between the trimmed V and J ends, which lost 4 bases and 5 bases, there was a span of 9 bases. Germline values: CDR1 LGHDT, CDR2 YNNKEL (reference sequence). The CDR3 extends over 13 amino acids.

The chain employs TRBV5-8 and TRBJ2-5; 9 positions match TRBD1. From germline, CDR1 is SGHTS and CDR2 YDEGEE. The trim removed 2 bases at V and 3 bases at J, leaving 5 bases unmatched. There are 15 residues in the CDR3. The CDR3 protein is CASSFRGTGKETQYF. In DNA, the CDR3 is TGTGCCAGCAGCTTTAGGGGGACAGGGAAAGAGACCCAGTACTTC.

Worth noting for this clone: This sample also contains other DNA sequences that code for the same CDR3. The genes are TRBV5-1 and TRBJ2-7; D is possibly TRBD1 (6 bases). The CDR3 covers 14 residues. Trimming stripped 0 bases from V and 2 bases from J, with 9 bases between. Germline CDR1 is SGHRS and CDR2 is YFSETQ. For the CDR3, the DNA is TGCGCCAGCAGCTTGGAACAGGGTCCCTACGAGCAGTACTTC. Residues: CASSLEQGPYEQYF.

This sequence joins TRBV7-9 and TRBJ1-2, with D tentatively TRBD1 (6 bases). This CDR3 has 15 residues. Germline CDR1 reads SEHNR; CDR2 reads FQNEAQ (reference sequence). V dropped 0 bases and J dropped 4 bases, with 12 bases sitting between them. CDR3 DNA sequence: TGTGCCAGCAGCTTAGCGCTCGGACAGCTCTATGGCTACACCTTC. It codes for CASSLALGQLYGYTF.

In its sample, this clone was seen once. The genes are TRBV10-3 and TRBJ2-5; maybe TRBD2 (7 bases). This CDR3 is built from 16 residues. Germline V lookup: CDR1 ENHRY, CDR2 SYGVKD. V was cut by 11 bases and J by 5 bases, with 27 bases left in between. CDR3: CASQNGLRGGAETQYF. The CDR3 DNA reads as TGTGCCTCCCAGAACGGCCTAAGGGGGGGCGCCGAGACCCAGTACTTC.

The chain is built from TRBV28 and TRBJ2-7; weak D call: TRBD2 (8 bases). V lost 7 bases and J lost 5, with 24 bases in between. Germline lookup yields CDR1 MDHEN and CDR2 SYDVKM. The CDR3 is 16 residues long. Here the CDR3 DNA reads TGTGCCAGCACCCCGGGAGGGGGCTTTGTGATTGACGAGCAGTACTTC. This codes for CASTPGGGFVIDEQYF.

In nucleotides, the CDR3 is TGTGCCAGCAGTTATAGCGGGGTTGCAGATACGCAGTATTTT. Amino acids: CASSYSGVADTQYF. The V gene is TRBV6-5, the J gene TRBJ2-3, with 8 bases lining up with TRBD2. Germline assignment: CDR1 MNHEY and CDR2 SVGAGI. This CDR3 is built from 14 residues. With V trimmed by 3 bases and J by 4 bases, 3 bases remained unmatched.

The chain is built from TRBV27 and TRBJ2-1, with a possible D match to TRBD2 (5 bases). Germline V gives CDR1 MNHEY, CDR2 SMNVEV (reference sequence). V was shortened by 3 bases and J by 9 bases, with 6 bases between the two germline ends. CDR3 length: 11 amino acids. The CDR3 protein is CASSFGGEQFF. The CDR3 coding sequence is TGTGCCAGCAGTTTTGGAGGTGAGCAGTTCTTC.

The rearrangement joins TRBV5-1 to TRBJ1-4; TRBD1 matches 7 bases. This CDR3 spans 15 amino acids. V shed 2 bases, J shed 10 bases, and the junction held 11 bases outside the gene matches. Germline CDR1 and CDR2: SGHRS and YFSETQ. CDR3 loop: CASSLGTAQEGKLFF. DNA of the CDR3: TGCGCCAGCAGCTTAGGGACAGCCCAGGAAGGAAAACTGTTTTTT.

The rearrangement uses TRBV6-2 or TRBV6-3 and TRBJ1-1; 9 nucleotides line up with TRBD1. J gave up 0 bases and V 2 bases, and 7 bases lay outside the gene matches. Germline-derived CDR1 and CDR2 are MNHEY and SVGEGT. The CDR3 sequence is 17 residues long. CDR3 in amino acids: CASSYGVGTGLNTEAFF. CDR3 DNA sequence: TGTGCCAGCAGTTACGGGGTGGGGACAGGGTTGAACACTGAAGCTTTCTTT.

Only a few counts were recorded for this clone. V usage is TRBV7-9 and J usage is TRBJ1-6; tentative D call: TRBD1 (6 bases). This CDR3 has 18 residues. V lost 1 base to trimming and J lost 6 bases, with 19 bases between them. In germline, CDR1 is SEHNR, CDR2 FQNEAQ (reference sequence). The CDR3 DNA is TGTGCCAGCAGCTTAGTAGCGGGGGCTGGGAGGGGTAATTCACCCCTCCACTTT. Its translation is CASSLVAGAGRGNSPLHF.

The chain recombines TRBV5-1 with TRBJ2-1; 9 bases match TRBD2. Germline trimming cut 6 bases from V and 7 bases from J; bases unmatched to any gene: 11. This CDR3 has 15 residues. Germline CDR1 is SGHRS and CDR2 is YFSETQ. CDR3 sequence: CASTPSAGGQNEQFF. CDR3 in DNA: TGCGCCAGCACACCCTCGGCGGGGGGGCAGAATGAGCAGTTCTTC.

This chain links TRBV28 with TRBJ2-1; 8 bases fit TRBD1. V lost 7 bases and J lost 9; bases outside the gene matches: 8. The germline V gene has CDR1 MDHEN and CDR2 SYDVKM. The CDR3 runs to 13 residues. This CDR3 reads CASTLFRGREQFF. Written as DNA, the CDR3 is TGTGCCAGCACCCTCTTCAGGGGGCGTGAGCAGTTCTTC.

The chain combines TRBV5-1 with TRBJ2-5; D may be TRBD1 (6 bases). CDR1 and CDR2 from the germline V gene are SGHRS and YFSETQ. The CDR3 loop spans 15 amino acids. V was pared by 4 bases and J by 5 bases, with 18 bases between. CDR3 sequence (DNA): TGCGCCAGCAGCAGACTACAGGGTAGGGCGGAGACCCAGTACTTC. This codes for CASSRLQGRAETQYF.

This clone was detected only a few times. V and J are TRBV9 and TRBJ1-6; D might be TRBD1 (5 bases). Germline CDR1 is SGDLS and CDR2 is YYNGEE. This CDR3 is built from 14 residues. Trimming left V 0 bases short and J 6 bases short, with 7 bases between. CDR3 bases: TGTGCCAGCAGCGTAGGACAGCTTAATTCACCCCTCCACTTT. Translating gives CASSVGQLNSPLHF.

The chain has TRBV27 and TRBJ1-2; TRBD1 agrees at 10 bases. The CDR3 loop spans 13 amino acids. V shed 6 bases and J 4 bases; nucleotides not matched to a gene: 2. CDR1 is MNHEY, CDR2 SMNVEV, per germline (reference sequence). The DNA of the CDR3 is TGTGCCAGCAGACGGGACAGGGGCTATGGCTACACCTTC. It yields the protein CASRRDRGYGYTF.

The CDR3 DNA sequence: TGTGCCAGTAGTACAAATTCAGGGAACTCTGGAAACACCATATATTTT. Translation: CASSTNSGNSGNTIYF. The chain employs TRBV19 and TRBJ1-3; maybe TRBD1 (5 bases). CDR1 is LNHDA, CDR2 SQIVND, per germline (reference sequence). V was pared by 4 bases and J by 0 bases, with 13 bases between. The CDR3 spans 16 residues.

In its sample, this clone was seen a few times. The chain links TRBV27 to TRBJ1-6; no reliable D call. The CDR3 is made up of 16 amino acids. Trimming removed 5 bases from V and 0 bases from J, with 11 bases in between. Germline CDR1 MNHEY, CDR2 SMNVEV (reference sequence). The CDR3 DNA sequence: TGTGCCAGCAGTCCACATATTACCTCCTATAATTCACCCCTCCACTTT. Its translation: CASSPHITSYNSPLHF.

This chain's CDR3 is CASSMGRRDGGNQPQHF. The CDR3 nucleotides read TGTGCCAGTAGTATGGGTCGAAGGGACGGAGGGAATCAGCCCCAGCATTTT. The V gene is TRBV19, the J gene TRBJ1-5, with D possibly TRBD1 on 5 matching bases. Trimming shortened V by 3 bases and J by 4 bases, and 19 bases separated the two germline ends. There are 17 residues in the CDR3. Germline lookup yields CDR1 LNHDA and CDR2 SQIVND (reference sequence).

This clone came up once. The chain employs TRBV7-2 and TRBJ2-1; weak D call: TRBD2 (6 bases). Trimming cost V 3 bases and J 8 bases, with 26 bases left between them. This CDR3 has 18 residues. CDR1 and CDR2 from the germline V gene are SGHTA and FQGNSA. Here the CDR3 reads CASSFPLESGLRRDEQFF. DNA for the CDR3: TGTGCCAGCAGCTTCCCCCTAGAATCGGGACTGAGGAGGGATGAGCAGTTCTTC. Complete variable domain (other parts from reference TRBV7-2 and TRBJ2-1): GAGVSQSPSNKVTEKGKDVELRCDPISGHTALYWYRQSLGQGLEFLIYFQGNSAPDKSGLPSDRFSAERTGGSVSTLTIQRTQQEDSAVYLCASSFPLESGLRRDEQFFGPGTRLTVL.